These 24 T cell receptor beta chains were sequenced from one sample in a study of cytomegalovirus exposure and HLA in healthy donors. With 60 Vbeta and 13 Jbeta primers, the PCR was carried out. Only in-frame clones appear in the TCRdb table, and some are missing; sequencing was by immunoSEQ multiplex PCR. Of some 120,000 clones in the sample, 75% were seen once. Sequenced input: PBMCs. Receptors originate from a middle-aged woman in good health and CMV-seropositive.

A single count supports this clone. The J gene is TRBJ1-2, the V gene TRBV5-6; D is ambiguous. Trimming removed 0 bases at V and 9 bases at J, with 21 bases between. Germline V CDR1 and CDR2: SGHDT, YYEEEE. There are 16 residues in the CDR3. The CDR3 bases are TGTGCCAGCAGCTTGGCAGGTCTGGGTGAGGGTCTGAGCTACACCTTC. This translates into CASSLAGLGEGLSYTF.

The chain links TRBV7-9 to TRBJ2-1, with a possible D match to TRBD2 (6 bases). The V and J ends lost 5 bases and 4 bases respectively, with 18 bases between them. Germline CDR1 and CDR2: SEHNR and FQNEAQ (reference sequence). This CDR3 has 16 residues. The CDR3 protein is CASSPPGLREYNEQFF. CDR3 DNA: TGTGCCAGCAGCCCGCCGGGTTTGCGGGAATACAATGAGCAGTTCTTC.

This rearrangement joins TRBV7-9 to TRBJ1-1; 7 nucleotides line up with TRBD1. CDR1 is SEHNR and CDR2 is FQNEAQ in the germline V gene (reference sequence). Trimming at V came to 4 bases and at J to 0 bases, leaving 2 bases not matched to a gene. This CDR3 has 14 residues. The CDR3: CASSWTGLNTEAFF. CDR3 DNA: TGTGCCAGCAGCTGGACAGGTTTGAACACTGAAGCTTTCTTT.

The gene calls are TRBV19 and TRBJ1-2, with TRBD1 matching 8 bases. Unmatched junction bases numbered 6, after V lost 7 bases and J lost 8 bases. The CDR3 totals 12 residues. Germline CDR1 LNHDA, CDR2 SQIVND (reference sequence). As DNA, the CDR3 is TGTGCCAGTAAAACAGGGGGTGGCGGCTACACCTTC. Its translation: CASKTGGGGYTF.

The chain is built from TRBV11-2 and TRBJ2-3; 15 nucleotides align to TRBD2. Trimming took 5 bases from V and 13 from J; bases not matched to a gene: 10. Germline V CDR1 and CDR2: SGHAT, FQNNGV. This CDR3 spans 15 amino acids. CDR3 loop: CASSPMGLAGGLEYF. The CDR3 DNA follows: TGTGCCAGCAGCCCGATGGGACTAGCGGGGGGATTAGAGTATTTT.

The genes are TRBV25-1 and TRBJ2-7, with D tentatively TRBD2 (5 bases). The V and J ends lost 5 bases and 3 bases respectively, with 14 bases between them. Germline V CDR1 and CDR2: MGHDK, SYGVNS. This CDR3 contains 14 residues. The CDR3 nucleotides read TGTGCCAGCAGTCCCTCGGGGTCCCACTACGAGCAGTACTTC. Translated, it gives CASSPSGSHYEQYF.

This clone was picked up a small number of times. This rearrangement joins TRBV29-1 to TRBJ2-2; 10 bases are a match to TRBD1. After removal of 6 bases from V and 2 bases from J, the junction contained 9 bases not matched to a gene. Per germline, CDR1 SQVTM and CDR2 ANQGSEA. The CDR3 is 16 amino acids. The CDR3 DNA reads as TGCAGCGTAGAGCCGGGACAGGGGTTTAACACCGGGGAGCTGTTTTTT. Its protein is CSVEPGQGFNTGELFF.

This clone has more than one count but fewer than ten. This chain uses TRBV5-4 with TRBJ2-3, with 11 bases fitting TRBD2. Germline values: CDR1 SGHNT, CDR2 YYREEE (reference sequence). The CDR3 consists of 15 residues. Trimming removed 0 bases from V and 3 bases from J; junction bases left unmatched: 0. CDR3 region: CASSLVAGGTDTQYF. The CDR3 DNA reads TGTGCCAGCAGCTTGGTAGCGGGGGGGACAGATACGCAGTATTTT.

The rearrangement uses TRBV5-1 and TRBJ2-7; TRBD1 is a possible D gene (6 bases). Germline values: CDR1 SGHRS, CDR2 YFSETQ. This CDR3 has 13 residues. V was clipped by 0 bases and J by 3 bases, with 7 bases between them. The CDR3: CASSLDRDYEQYF. The CDR3, as DNA: TGCGCCAGCAGCTTGGACAGGGACTACGAGCAGTACTTC.

This clone was seen only a few times. The chain carries TRBV4-2 and TRBJ2-3, with TRBD1 identical over 7 bases. Losses at the gene ends were 6 bases for V and 0 bases for J; bases not matched to a gene: 12. Germline CDR1 and CDR2: LGHNA and YNFKEQ. This CDR3 has 17 amino acids. DNA of the CDR3: TGTGCCAGCAGACCGGACAGGTGGGGAGATAGCACAGATACGCAGTATTTT. Protein sequence: CASRPDRWGDSTDTQYF.

J is TRBJ2-1 and V is TRBV9; D not resolved. The germline V gene encodes CDR1 SGDLS and CDR2 YYNGEE. The V end was cut by 0 bases, the J end by 8 bases, with 6 bases between. The CDR3 runs to 12 residues. This CDR3 is CASSVGRDEQFF. Here the CDR3 DNA reads TGTGCCAGCAGCGTAGGACGGGATGAGCAGTTCTTC.

The gene calls are TRBV5-4 and TRBJ2-1; possible D gene TRBD2, 5 bases. The CDR3 extends over 13 amino acids. Germline CDR1 reads SGHNT; CDR2 reads YYREEE (reference sequence). V lost 4 bases to trimming and J lost 3 bases, with 8 bases between them. Here the CDR3 DNA reads TGTGCCAGCAGCCAGACTAACTACAATGAGCAGTTCTTC. As protein: CASSQTNYNEQFF.

The rearrangement uses TRBV30 and TRBJ1-5, with a tentative D call TRBD1 (5 bases). Trimming removed 3 bases at V and 5 bases at J, with 11 bases between. The CDR3 length is 13 residues. Germline CDR1 reads GTSNPN; CDR2 reads SVGIG (reference sequence). CDR3 bases: TGTGCCTGGAGAAGACCGGGGGATCAGCCCCAGCATTTT. Translation: CAWRRPGDQPQHF.

The chain is built from TRBV4-2 and TRBJ2-5, with D perhaps matching TRBD2 (7 bases). The V end lost 5 bases, the J end lost 5 bases, and 15 bases lay between the germline ends. This CDR3 is built from 14 residues. The V gene's germline CDR1 is LGHNA and CDR2 YNFKEQ. CDR3 DNA sequence: TGTGCCAGCAGCAGAACAGGGAGGGGGGAGACCCAGTACTTC. Translated: CASSRTGRGETQYF.

This chain uses TRBV11-2 with TRBJ2-5, with 7 nucleotides matching TRBD2. V dropped 5 bases and J dropped 1; count of bases not matched to a gene: 1. Per germline, CDR1 SGHAT and CDR2 FQNNGV. This CDR3 region has 13 residues. This CDR3 reads CASSRGSQETQYF. The CDR3 coding sequence is TGTGCCAGCAGCCGCGGGAGCCAAGAGACCCAGTACTTC. Variable domain in full (rest from reference TRBV11-2 and TRBJ2-5): EAGVAQSPRYKIIEKRQSVAFWCNPISGHATLYWYQQILGQGPKLLIQFQNNGVVDDSQLPKDRFSAERLKGVDSTLKIQPAKLEDSAVYLCASSRGSQETQYFGPGTRLLVL.

V is TRBV2 and J is TRBJ2-2; D remains unclear. Trimming removed 9 bases from V and 5 bases from J, with 13 bases in between. The CDR3 has 13 amino acids. Looked up from germline, CDR1 is SNHLY and CDR2 is FYNNEI. CDR3 coding DNA: TGTGCCAGTGGCCAAGCCAGGACCGGGGAGCTGTTTTTT. It specifies CASGQARTGELFF.

This chain joins TRBV4-1 and TRBJ1-1; D unresolved. Looked up from germline, CDR1 is MGHRA and CDR2 is YSYEKL. Trimming removed 4 bases from V and 6 bases from J, with 18 bases in between. This CDR3 comprises 15 residues. The CDR3 reads CASSPKSDFLAEAFF. In DNA, the CDR3 is TGCGCCAGCAGCCCTAAGTCGGACTTTTTAGCTGAAGCTTTCTTT.

This chain uses TRBV28 with TRBJ2-5; TRBD2 matches 10 bases. The CDR3 runs to 16 residues. V lost 11 bases and J lost 3; bases outside the gene matches: 15. CDR1 and CDR2 from the germline V gene are MDHEN and SYDVKM. Here the CDR3 DNA reads TGTGCCGCAGCGAGGACTAGCGGAAGATTAAAAGAGACCCAGTACTTC. It yields the protein CAAARTSGRLKETQYF. Using reference TRBV28 and TRBJ2-5 for the parts outside the CDR3, the full variable domain is DVKVTQSSRYLVKRTGEKVFLECVQDMDHENMFWYRQDPGLGLRLIYFSYDVKMKEKGDIPEGYSVSREKKERFSLILESASTNQTSMYLCAAARTSGRLKETQYFGPGTRLLVL.

The chain recombines TRBV6-5 with TRBJ2-1, with D hard to call. The length of the CDR3 is 14 residues. V dropped 6 bases and J dropped 8 bases, with 17 bases sitting between them. Germline V gene sequence: CDR1 MNHEY, CDR2 SVGAGI. In DNA form, the CDR3 reads TGTGCCAGCAGCCCCCTCGCCCCAGGCCATGAGCAGTTCTTC. Amino acids: CASSPLAPGHEQFF.

In its sample, this clone was seen a few times. The V and J genes are TRBV19 and TRBJ2-7; 13 bases match TRBD2. This CDR3 contains 13 residues. With V trimmed by 6 bases and J by 5 bases, 1 base remained unmatched. Germline CDR1 LNHDA, CDR2 SQIVND (reference sequence). The CDR3 sequence: CASSGLAGDEQYF. CDR3 nucleotides: TGTGCCAGTAGCGGACTAGCGGGAGACGAGCAGTACTTC.

The chain uses TRBV27 and TRBJ2-7; D is possibly TRBD2 (6 bases). CDR1 and CDR2 from the germline V gene are MNHEY and SMNVEV (reference sequence). The length of the CDR3 is 13 residues. V lost 3 bases and J 3 bases, leaving 9 bases between the germline ends. The CDR3 is CASSLRGSYEQYF. Written as DNA, the CDR3 is TGTGCCAGCAGTTTGCGGGGAAGCTACGAGCAGTACTTC.

The chain combines TRBV11-2 with TRBJ1-5; 7 positions agree with TRBD1. The CDR3 covers 14 residues. The V gene end was trimmed by 5 bases and the J gene end by 6 bases; junction bases not matched to a gene: 7. The germline V gene encodes CDR1 SGHAT and CDR2 FQNNGV. The chain's CDR3 is CASSRDRDGQPQHF. CDR3 in DNA: TGTGCCAGCAGCCGCGACAGGGACGGTCAGCCCCAGCATTTT.

The J gene is TRBJ2-3, the V gene TRBV27; 11 bases line up with TRBD1. CDR1 MNHEY and CDR2 SMNVEV come from the germline V gene (reference sequence). V was pared by 4 bases and J by 4 bases, with 4 bases of the junction left unmatched. The length of the CDR3 is 15 residues. CDR3 bases: TGTGCCAGCAGTTGGGACAGGGGGAAAGCAGATACGCAGTATTTT. Protein sequence: CASSWDRGKADTQYF.

This chain joins TRBV2 and TRBJ2-5; TRBD1 might be the D (6 bases). Trimming stripped 1 base from V and 2 bases from J, with 8 bases between. Germline CDR1 and CDR2: SNHLY and FYNNEI. This CDR3 spans 14 amino acids. CDR3 nucleotides: TGTGCCAGCAGTGAAGGGACAGTTCAAGAGACCCAGTACTTC. Translated, it gives CASSEGTVQETQYF.